A single sample is the source of the 24 T cell receptor beta chains below, sequenced in a study of blood T cell repertoires in COVID-19. Sequenced by immunoSEQ multiplex PCR; TCRdb stores in-frame clones only, minus some. The sample contains around 210,000 clones, 70% to 90% of which appear only once. The sample comprised peripheral blood. All receptors come from a man between 45 and 60 years old with COVID-19, enrolled during active disease.

This chain joins TRBV30 and TRBJ2-5; D not certain. The CDR3 sequence is 10 residues long. Trimming stripped 5 bases from V and 5 bases from J, with 6 bases between. The germline V gene has CDR1 GTSNPN and CDR2 SVGIG (reference sequence). This chain's CDR3 is CAWARETQYF. CDR3 sequence (DNA): TGTGCCTGGGCTCGGGAGACCCAGTACTTC.

This clone was counted a few times. The chain has TRBV9 and TRBJ2-1; 8 nucleotides match TRBD1. V gave up 1 base and J gave up 7 bases; unmatched junction bases: 4. This CDR3 contains 14 residues. Per the germline V gene, CDR1 is SGDLS and CDR2 is YYNGEE. The CDR3 region is CASSVSQGANEQFF. In DNA, the CDR3 is TGTGCCAGCAGCGTAAGTCAGGGGGCGAATGAGCAGTTCTTC.

V and J are TRBV28 and TRBJ1-2, with D perhaps matching TRBD1 (5 bases). Deletions cut 2 bases from V and 8 bases from J, with 12 bases between. Germline V gene data show CDR1 as MDHEN and CDR2 as SYDVKM. There are 13 residues in the CDR3. CDR3 bases: TGTGCCAGCAGTTTAGGGGGGTTCCGCGGCTACACCTTC. Residues: CASSLGGFRGYTF.

This chain joins TRBV18 and TRBJ1-3, with 12 bases aligning to TRBD1. The CDR3 is made up of 15 amino acids. Germline CDR1 and CDR2: KGHSH and LQKENI. V trimming: 3 bases; J trimming: 5 bases; junction bases outside the gene matches: 2. The CDR3 DNA reads as TGTGCCAGCTCACCCGGGACAGGGGGCCGAAACACCATATATTTT. Translation: CASSPGTGGRNTIYF. Variable domain in full (rest from reference TRBV18 and TRBJ1-3): NAGVMQNPRHLVRRRGQEARLRCSPMKGHSHVYWYRQLPEEGLKFMVYLQKENIIDESGMPKERFSAEFPKEGPSILRIQQVVRGDSAAYFCASSPGTGGRNTIYFGEGSWLTVV.

This clone was picked up a small number of times. The chain uses TRBV4-1 and TRBJ2-7; D may be TRBD1 (6 bases). Between the trimmed V and J ends, which lost 0 bases and 2 bases, there was a span of 11 bases. CDR1 and CDR2 (germline): MGHRA, YSYEKL. The CDR3 spans 15 residues. CDR3 region: CASSQEYRVAYEQYF. The CDR3 DNA reads TGCGCCAGCAGCCAAGAGTACAGGGTTGCCTACGAGCAGTACTTC.

The chain links TRBV7-9 to TRBJ2-2; a possible D gene is TRBD1 (6 bases). V was cut by 5 bases and J by 5 bases, with 15 bases left in between. Germline CDR1 and CDR2: SEHNR and FQNEAQ (reference sequence). This CDR3 spans 15 amino acids. The CDR3 DNA reads TGTGCCAGCAGCCCCCCCGGACAGTTAACCGGGGAGCTGTTTTTT. It specifies CASSPPGQLTGELFF.

The rearrangement links TRBV27 to TRBJ1-1, with D perhaps TRBD1 (5 bases). The length of the CDR3 is 13 residues. Germline assignment: CDR1 MNHEY and CDR2 SMNVEV (reference sequence). V lost 3 bases and J 4 bases, leaving 9 bases between the germline ends. CDR3 sequence (DNA): TGTGCCAGCAGTTTCGGGAGGGGCACTGAAGCTTTCTTT. This translates into CASSFGRGTEAFF.

The chain recombines TRBV2 with TRBJ2-3; tentatively, D is TRBD1 (6 bases). CDR1 and CDR2 (germline): SNHLY, FYNNEI. CDR3 length: 16 amino acids. V gave up 2 bases and J gave up 5 bases, with 17 bases separating them. In DNA form, the CDR3 reads TGTGCCAGCAGTGAAAGGGGGACCCTTTCTGTAGATACGCAGTATTTT. The encoded protein is CASSERGTLSVDTQYF.

There are a few counts of this clone. This chain links TRBV9 with TRBJ1-4; D remains ambiguous. The germline V gene encodes CDR1 SGDLS and CDR2 YYNGEE. The V end lost 0 bases, the J end lost 6 bases, and 9 bases lay between the germline ends. The CDR3 loop spans 14 amino acids. CDR3 nucleotide sequence: TGTGCCAGCAGCGTAGATACGGGAGATGAAAAACTGTTTTTT. Protein product: CASSVDTGDEKLFF.

The chain couples TRBV2 to TRBJ1-1; 9 positions match TRBD1. Germline V gene data show CDR1 as SNHLY and CDR2 as FYNNEI. The CDR3 spans 14 residues. J gave up 8 bases and V 4 bases, and 8 bases lay outside the gene matches. CDR3 residues: CASSGDRVLGEAFF. DNA of the CDR3: TGTGCCAGCAGTGGGGACAGGGTCCTTGGGGAAGCTTTCTTT.

The V gene is TRBV10-2, the J gene TRBJ2-1; 7 bases agree with TRBD1. The V and J ends lost 5 bases and 0 bases, in that order; junction bases with no gene match: 1. The CDR3 runs to 14 residues. The germline CDR1 and CDR2 sequences are WSHSY and SAAADI. The CDR3 nucleotides read TGCGCCAGCAGTAACAGGGGCTCCTACAATGAGCAGTTCTTC. Protein sequence: CASSNRGSYNEQFF.

In DNA, the CDR3 is TGTGCCAGCAGTTACGGCAGGGCGAACGAGCAGTACTTC. Amino acid sequence: CASSYGRANEQYF. The chain links TRBV6-2 or TRBV6-3 to TRBJ2-7, with TRBD1 as a possible D gene (5 bases). The CDR3 consists of 13 residues. From germline, CDR1 is MNHEY and CDR2 SVGEGT. Trimming removed 2 bases from V and 5 bases from J, with 10 bases in between.

The chain uses TRBV9 and TRBJ1-3; D is perhaps TRBD1 (5 bases). V lost 2 bases and J 2 bases, leaving 11 bases between the germline ends. The CDR3 is 15 residues long. CDR1 is SGDLS and CDR2 is YYNGEE in the germline V gene. DNA for the CDR3: TGTGCCAGCAGCGTTTCGGGGGTGCCTGGAAACACCATATATTTT. This sequence encodes CASSVSGVPGNTIYF.

The rearrangement joins TRBV5-1 to TRBJ1-2; tentatively, D is TRBD1 (6 bases). Trimming shortened V by 4 bases and J by 5 bases, and 15 bases separated the two germline ends. The germline V gene encodes CDR1 SGHRS and CDR2 YFSETQ. The CDR3 covers 14 residues. In DNA form, the CDR3 reads TGCGCCAGCAGCCCCGGGGGGCTTGCATATGGCTACACCTTC. Its translation: CASSPGGLAYGYTF.

The chain employs TRBV29-1 and TRBJ2-7; tentative D call: TRBD1 (5 bases). Trimming removed 1 base from V and 5 bases from J, with 9 bases in between. The CDR3 extends over 12 amino acids. Looked up from germline, CDR1 is SQVTM and CDR2 is ANQGSEA. CDR3 sequence: CSVEAGYDEQYF. As DNA, the CDR3 is TGCAGCGTTGAAGCAGGGTACGACGAGCAGTACTTC.

V and J are TRBV18 and TRBJ1-1; 7 bases are a match to TRBD1. The ends lost 3 bases at V and 8 bases at J; junction bases unmatched: 3. The CDR3 has 12 residues. CDR1 and CDR2 from the germline V gene are KGHSH and LQKENI. The CDR3 reads CASSPDRDEAFF. The CDR3 DNA reads as TGTGCCAGCTCACCCGACAGGGACGAAGCTTTCTTT.

This chain connects TRBV2 to TRBJ2-1; 7 positions match TRBD1. The V and J ends lost 4 bases and 4 bases, in that order; junction bases with no gene match: 1. CDR1 and CDR2 (germline): SNHLY, FYNNEI. The CDR3 has 13 amino acids. CDR3 DNA: TGTGCCAGCAGTGGACAGGGATACAATGAGCAGTTCTTC. This sequence encodes CASSGQGYNEQFF.

This chain connects TRBV7-3 to TRBJ2-2; D is perhaps TRBD1 (6 bases). V lost 5 bases to trimming and J lost 0 bases, with 10 bases between them. Germline V gives CDR1 SGHTA, CDR2 FQGTGA. The CDR3 runs to 15 residues. The CDR3, as DNA: TGTGCCAGCAGCGAGGGACAATCGAACACCGGGGAGCTGTTTTTT. Amino acid sequence: CASSEGQSNTGELFF.

V is TRBV19 and J is TRBJ2-2, with D possibly matching TRBD1 (7 bases). The V end was cut by 3 bases, the J end by 4 bases, with 12 bases between. CDR1 is LNHDA, CDR2 SQIVND, per germline (reference sequence). The CDR3 is 15 residues long. Here the CDR3 reads CASSMEGARTGELFF. The CDR3 DNA sequence: TGTGCCAGTAGTATGGAGGGGGCGCGCACCGGGGAGCTGTTTTTT.

The J gene is TRBJ2-2, the V gene TRBV5-1; a possible D gene is TRBD2 (5 bases). Per the germline V gene, CDR1 is SGHRS and CDR2 is YFSETQ. The CDR3 loop spans 14 amino acids. Trimming pared 5 bases from V and 3 bases from J, leaving 11 bases between. The CDR3 loop reads CASRYRGDTGELFF. The CDR3 region has the DNA TGCGCCAGCAGGTACCGGGGAGACACCGGGGAGCTGTTTTTT.

The chain recombines TRBV6-2 or TRBV6-3 with TRBJ2-3, with D perhaps TRBD1 (6 bases). The germline CDR1 and CDR2 sequences are MNHEY and SVGEGT. The CDR3 covers 12 residues. Between the trimmed V and J ends, which lost 2 bases and 10 bases, there was a span of 10 bases. CDR3 amino acids: CASSYVKGAQYF. The DNA of the CDR3 is TGTGCCAGCAGTTACGTAAAGGGGGCGCAGTATTTT.

The CDR3 region has the DNA TGTGCCAGCAGCTCGAGCGGGCCCACGGAGACCCAGTACTTC. Its translation: CASSSSGPTETQYF. The rearrangement joins TRBV7-2 to TRBJ2-5; weak D call: TRBD2 (6 bases). The CDR3 contains 14 residues. V was cut by 4 bases and J by 5 bases, with 14 bases left in between. CDR1 is SGHTA, CDR2 FQGNSA, per germline.

This chain uses TRBV25-1 with TRBJ2-5; 7 bases map to TRBD1. The CDR3 spans 13 residues. Unmatched junction bases numbered 3, after V lost 4 bases and J lost 4 bases. Looked up from germline, CDR1 is MGHDK and CDR2 is SYGVNS. As DNA, the CDR3 is TGTGCCAGCAGTGTGAGACAGGGAGAGACCCAGTACTTC. Its translation: CASSVRQGETQYF. Filled out from reference TRBV25-1 and TRBJ2-5, the complete variable domain reads EADIYQTPRYLVIGTGKKITLECSQTMGHDKMYWYQQDPGMELHLIHYSYGVNSTEKGDLSSESTVSRIRTEHFPLTLESARPSHTSQYLCASSVRQGETQYFGPGTRLLVL.

The chain employs TRBV12-3 or TRBV12-4 and TRBJ1-3; D remains unclear. CDR3 length: 12 amino acids. Between the trimmed V and J ends, which lost 5 bases and 4 bases, there was a span of 6 bases. This CDR3 reads CASSRPGNTIYF. In DNA, the CDR3 is TGTGCCAGCAGTCGTCCGGGAAACACCATATATTTT.